Each of the 12 T cell receptor beta chains below was sequenced from the same sample in a study of cytomegalovirus exposure and HLA in healthy donors. This PCR relied on a set of 60 Vbeta primers and 13 Jbeta primers. Sequenced by immunoSEQ multiplex PCR; TCRdb stores in-frame clones only, minus some. The sample records roughly 250,000 clones, over 70% being singletons. Sequences were obtained from PBMCs. The receptors were sampled from a girl aged 2 to 9 in good health and CMV-seronegative.

V gene TRBV28 combines with J gene TRBJ1-1; D unclear. V was shortened by 6 bases and J by 0 bases, with 11 bases between the two germline ends. Germline CDR1 reads MDHEN; CDR2 reads SYDVKM. The CDR3 has 14 residues. The CDR3: CASREGTMNTEAFF. CDR3 coding DNA: TGTGCCAGCAGGGAGGGCACGATGAACACTGAAGCTTTCTTT.

This rearrangement joins TRBV7-6 to TRBJ2-7, with TRBD1 identical over 8 bases. Trimming removed 5 bases from V and 7 bases from J; junction bases left unmatched: 13. The CDR3 totals 15 residues. CDR1 and CDR2 (germline): SGHVS, FNYEAQ. CDR3 in amino acids: CASSPGTGLLREQYF. DNA of the CDR3: TGTGCCAGCAGCCCCGGGACAGGTCTCCTCCGAGAGCAGTACTTC.

This clone came up a few times. The chain is built from TRBV5-1 and TRBJ1-2, with D unclear. This CDR3 has 13 amino acids. Trimming stripped 0 bases from V and 7 bases from J, with 10 bases between. The V gene's germline CDR1 is SGHRS and CDR2 YFSETQ. The CDR3 here is CASSLGQDSGYTF. The DNA for the CDR3 is TGCGCCAGCAGCTTGGGGCAGGATTCTGGCTACACCTTC.

The chain has TRBV7-9 and TRBJ1-4; D is uncertain. CDR1 SEHNR and CDR2 FQNEAQ come from the germline V gene (reference sequence). This CDR3 has 17 amino acids. Trimming took 5 bases from V and 6 from J, leaving 22 bases between them. The CDR3 nucleotides read TGTGCCAGCAGCCCCCCGTGGAGCGGAACGCAAGATGAAAAACTGTTTTTT. Protein product: CASSPPWSGTQDEKLFF. Looking up the rest from reference TRBV7-9 and TRBJ1-4 gives the full variable domain: DTGVSQNPRHKITKRGQNVTFRCDPISEHNRLYWYRQTLGQGPEFLTYFQNEAQLEKSRLLSDRFSAERPKGSFSTLEIQRTEQGDSAMYLCASSPPWSGTQDEKLFFGSGTQLSVL.

V gene TRBV7-3 combines with J gene TRBJ1-1; 9 nucleotides line up with TRBD1. The CDR3 runs to 16 residues. Germline V gives CDR1 SGHTA, CDR2 FQGTGA. Trimming at V came to 5 bases and at J to 2 bases, leaving 9 bases not matched to a gene. The CDR3 reads CASSMHRGPQNTEAFF. The DNA of the CDR3 is TGTGCCAGCAGCATGCACAGGGGGCCCCAAAACACTGAAGCTTTCTTT.

The J gene is TRBJ2-6, the V gene TRBV5-1, with 8 bases fitting TRBD1. V dropped 3 bases and J dropped 0; count of bases not matched to a gene: 8. The CDR3 spans 18 residues. Germline V CDR1 and CDR2: SGHRS, YFSETQ. The CDR3 here is CASSSRDRFLSGANVLTF. The CDR3 DNA sequence: TGCGCCAGCAGCTCAAGGGACAGGTTTCTCTCTGGGGCCAACGTCCTGACTTTC. The full variable domain, with the rest looked up from reference TRBV5-1 and TRBJ2-6, is KAGVTQTPRYLIKTRGQQVTLSCSPISGHRSVSWYQQTPGQGLQFLFEYFSETQRNKGNFPGRFSGRQFSNSRSEMNVSTLELGDSALYLCASSSRDRFLSGANVLTFGAGSRLTVL.

This chain connects TRBV7-8 to TRBJ2-7; D ambiguous. V was cut by 2 bases and J by 7 bases, with 9 bases left in between. This CDR3 spans 12 amino acids. CDR1 and CDR2 (germline): SGHVS, FQNEAQ. DNA for the CDR3: TGTGCCAGCAGCTTAAGATGGAGAGAGCAGTACTTC. Translation gives CASSLRWREQYF.

This chain links TRBV7-9 with TRBJ1-1; no definite D call. Germline CDR1 reads SEHNR; CDR2 reads FQNEAQ (reference sequence). The CDR3 contains 10 residues. The germline V and J ends were trimmed by 5 bases and 11 bases, with 9 bases remaining between them. CDR3 residues: CASSAPVAFF. The CDR3 DNA reads TGTGCCAGCAGCGCCCCGGTGGCTTTCTTT.

The J gene is TRBJ2-7, the V gene TRBV19, with D uncertain. The V gene's germline CDR1 is LNHDA and CDR2 SQIVND (reference sequence). The CDR3 consists of 13 residues. V was cut by 2 bases and J by 7 bases, with 12 bases left in between. The CDR3 sequence is CASSILPTKEQYF. CDR3 bases: TGTGCCAGTAGTATACTGCCAACAAAAGAGCAGTACTTC.

This clone was counted between two and nine times. J is TRBJ2-7 and V is TRBV6-5, with 9 bases matching TRBD2. This CDR3 comprises 16 residues. Germline assignment: CDR1 MNHEY and CDR2 SVGAGI. V trimming: 2 bases; J trimming: 0 bases; junction bases outside the gene matches: 5. CDR3 bases: TGTGCCAGCAGTTACAGCTGGCGGGAGGGCTCCTACGAGCAGTACTTC. This translates into CASSYSWREGSYEQYF.

The chain recombines TRBV6-5 with TRBJ1-1; D may be TRBD1 (5 bases). Germline V gene sequence: CDR1 MNHEY, CDR2 SVGAGI. The CDR3 loop spans 14 amino acids. Trimming stripped 8 bases from V and 3 bases from J, with 16 bases between. The CDR3 nucleotides read TGTGCCAGCGACAGTCCCCGGAAGGACACTGAAGCTTTCTTT. The encoded protein is CASDSPRKDTEAFF.

The genes are TRBV9 and TRBJ1-6, with a weak D call TRBD1 (6 bases). The CDR3 runs 16 residues. V was cut by 3 bases and J by 8 bases, with 18 bases left in between. CDR1 is SGDLS, CDR2 YYNGEE, per germline. The CDR3 nucleotides read TGTGCCAGCAGCGCAGGACACAGGGTCGGGGATTCACCCCTCCACTTT. Its translation: CASSAGHRVGDSPLHF.